A single sample is the source of the 21 T cell receptor beta chains below, sequenced in a study of response to subunit inactivated influenza vaccine. TCRdb itself ran the RT-PCR reads through MiXCR, one entry per CDR3 protein. The top ten hold roughly a tenth of the sample, which has over 800,000 distinct CDR3 sequences, approximately 21% seen once. Here the sequenced sample was PBMCs from blood, taken around 5 days after vaccination. The receptor source for this set is a man in his fifties who received an inactivated influenza vaccine.

This rearrangement joins TRBV24-1 to TRBJ1-3; D gene unclear. This CDR3 is 14 amino acids long. V lost 3 bases and J 1 base, leaving 6 bases between the germline ends. CDR1 and CDR2 (germline): KGHDR, SFDVKD. The CDR3 DNA follows: TGTGCCACCAGTGATCCGTTTTCTGGAAACACCATATATTTT. Amino acid sequence: CATSDPFSGNTIYF.

J is TRBJ2-5 and V is TRBV2; D not resolved. Trimming removed 3 bases at V and 0 bases at J, with 8 bases between. Germline V gives CDR1 SNHLY, CDR2 FYNNEI. The CDR3 consists of 14 residues. The CDR3 DNA reads as TGTGCCAGCAGTGAGGATCGTTACCAAGAGACCCAGTACTTC. Amino acid sequence: CASSEDRYQETQYF.

This chain uses TRBV18 with TRBJ2-4; TRBD2 might be the D (5 bases). The V and J ends lost 2 bases and 9 bases respectively, with 8 bases between them. Per the germline V gene, CDR1 is KGHSH and CDR2 is LQKENI. The CDR3 has 12 amino acids. In nucleotides, the CDR3 is TGTGCCAGCTCACCAGCAGGAGGCATTCAGTACTTC. This translates into CASSPAGGIQYF.

This clonotype has a handful of counts. The CDR3 sequence: CASRTSGVSSYNEQFF. CDR3 DNA sequence: TGTGCCAGCAGAACTTCAGGGGTTAGCTCCTACAATGAGCAGTTCTTC. V and J are TRBV6-1 and TRBJ2-1, with D tentatively TRBD1 (6 bases). V lost 6 bases and J lost 0, with 15 bases in between. CDR1 is MNHNS, CDR2 SASEGT, per germline. The CDR3 is made up of 16 amino acids.

This clonotype was counted only a few times. This rearrangement joins TRBV29-1 to TRBJ2-3, with TRBD2 matching over 9 bases. The CDR3 is 16 amino acids. The J segment lost 5 bases and the V segment lost 2 bases, leaving 11 bases of the junction unmatched. CDR1 and CDR2 (germline): SQVTM, ANQGSEA. The CDR3 bases are TGCAGCGTTGAATCGGGATTAGCGGGGGAGGGAGATACGCAGTATTTT. This sequence encodes CSVESGLAGEGDTQYF.

This chain uses TRBV12-3 or TRBV12-4 with TRBJ2-7, with D perhaps matching TRBD1 (6 bases). V was shortened by 10 bases and J by 0 bases, with 13 bases between the two germline ends. CDR3 size: 13 residues. The CDR3 DNA is TGTGCCACCCGTGGGGGCGCCTCCTACGAGCAGTACTTC. This codes for CATRGGASYEQYF.

In this sample, this clonotype turned up a few times. The J gene is TRBJ2-7, the V gene TRBV20-1; D remains unclear. Trimming removed 3 bases at V and 5 bases at J, with 23 bases between. This CDR3 has 16 residues. Germline V gives CDR1 DFQATT, CDR2 SNEGSKA (reference sequence). This CDR3 is CSASAVRRPHWDEQYF. DNA of the CDR3: TGCAGTGCTAGCGCGGTCCGCAGACCTCATTGGGACGAGCAGTACTTC.

The V call is TRBV12-3 or TRBV12-4, the J call TRBJ1-2; perhaps TRBD1 as D (6 bases). The CDR3 sequence is 13 residues long. The V gene lost 5 bases and the J gene lost 7 bases, with 14 bases spanning the gap. CDR3 DNA: TGTGCCAGCAGTACCACAGGGATCACTGGCTACACCTTC. Its translation is CASSTTGITGYTF.

The chain joins TRBV12-3 or TRBV12-4 to TRBJ2-1; D is possibly TRBD1 or TRBD2 (5 bases each). The CDR3 spans 14 residues. V lost 6 bases and J lost 5, with 14 bases in between. The DNA for the CDR3 is TGTGCCAGCAGACCTTTGGGGGACCACAATGAGCAGTTCTTC. This translates into CASRPLGDHNEQFF.

The chain links TRBV24-1 to TRBJ2-5; TRBD1 aligns across 11 bases. Trimming removed 0 bases from V and 5 bases from J; junction bases left unmatched: 4. The CDR3 covers 16 residues. Germline CDR1 and CDR2: KGHDR and SFDVKD. Written as DNA, the CDR3 is TGTGCCACCAGTGATTTGGGACAGGGGGCAGATGAGACCCAGTACTTC. Protein sequence: CATSDLGQGADETQYF.

The chain is built from TRBV20-1 and TRBJ2-5; the D call may be TRBD1 or TRBD2 (5 bases each). The CDR3 runs to 15 residues. Germline V gives CDR1 DFQATT, CDR2 SNEGSKA (reference sequence). V shed 4 bases and J shed 1 base, with 16 bases lying between them. The CDR3 here is CSAKGYGTTQETQYF. DNA of the CDR3: TGCAGTGCTAAAGGCTACGGGACCACCCAAGAGACCCAGTACTTC.

This clonotype was detected only a few times. The chain links TRBV7-9 to TRBJ2-7; D remains unclear. The V end lost 5 bases, the J end lost 2 bases, and 13 bases lay between the germline ends. Germline values: CDR1 SEHNR, CDR2 FQNEAQ (reference sequence). The CDR3 sequence is 14 residues long. The chain's CDR3 is CASSGQDSAYEQYF. The DNA for the CDR3 is TGTGCCAGCAGCGGTCAGGATTCCGCCTACGAGCAGTACTTC.

The chain uses TRBV9 and TRBJ2-7; D perhaps matches TRBD1 (5 bases). Trimming cost V 3 bases and J 0 bases, with 13 bases left between them. The CDR3 loop spans 15 amino acids. Germline lookup yields CDR1 SGDLS and CDR2 YYNGEE. CDR3 in DNA: TGTGCCAGCAGCGACGGACATGGCGGCTCCTACGAGCAGTACTTC. Amino acids: CASSDGHGGSYEQYF.

This clonotype occurred a few times. The chain employs TRBV6-1 and TRBJ1-6; D gene uncertain. CDR1 and CDR2 (germline): MNHNS, SASEGT. V was pared by 5 bases and J by 7 bases, with 21 bases between. The CDR3 length is 17 residues. As DNA, the CDR3 is TGTGCCAGCAGTCCTACCGATCCGACAAATGGCAATTCACCCCTCCACTTT. Its protein product is CASSPTDPTNGNSPLHF.

This chain connects TRBV6-5 to TRBJ2-5, with 11 bases that match TRBD2. Per germline, CDR1 MNHEY and CDR2 SVGAGI. J lost 7 bases, V lost 2 bases, and 6 bases had no gene match. The CDR3 is made up of 15 amino acids. The CDR3 loop is CASSYKTSGEGTQYF. The CDR3 nucleotides are TGTGCCAGCAGTTACAAGACTAGCGGGGAGGGGACCCAGTACTTC.

This clonotype was detected only a few times. The chain couples TRBV7-8 to TRBJ2-7, with D perhaps matching TRBD2 (6 bases). This CDR3 has 15 amino acids. Germline V CDR1 and CDR2: SGHVS, FQNEAQ. V was clipped by 4 bases and J by 3 bases, with 16 bases between them. In DNA form, the CDR3 reads TGTGCCAGCAGCTCGGAGGGAGTTCCTTTCTACGAGCAGTACTTC. Translated: CASSSEGVPFYEQYF.

The V gene is TRBV20-1, the J gene TRBJ2-2; 8 nucleotides agree with TRBD1. Germline assignment: CDR1 DFQATT and CDR2 SNEGSKA (reference sequence). The ends lost 0 bases at V and 4 bases at J; junction bases unmatched: 7. The CDR3 has 16 residues. The CDR3 here is CSARDPGQVITGELFF. The CDR3 DNA reads as TGCAGTGCTAGAGATCCGGGACAGGTCATCACCGGGGAGCTGTTTTTT.

The chain joins TRBV28 to TRBJ2-7, with no clear D. The length of the CDR3 is 16 residues. Germline V gives CDR1 MDHEN, CDR2 SYDVKM. Trimming took off 6 bases at V and 5 bases at J, with 23 bases between the two ends. CDR3 nucleotides: TGTGCCAGCAGCCCTTGGCTTTCGGTCCAAAAAAACGAGCAGTACTTC. This translates into CASSPWLSVQKNEQYF.

The V call is TRBV7-9, the J call TRBJ2-3; D is undetermined. The CDR3 totals 14 residues. Trimming took off 7 bases at V and 2 bases at J, with 13 bases between the two ends. Germline V gene sequence: CDR1 SEHNR, CDR2 FQNEAQ (reference sequence). In DNA, the CDR3 is TGTGCCAGCAACCACGTAGGATACACAGATACGCAGTATTTT. Translation: CASNHVGYTDTQYF. The variable domain in full, completed from reference TRBV7-9 and TRBJ2-3, reads DTGVSQNPRHKITKRGQNVTFRCDPISEHNRLYWYRQTLGQGPEFLTYFQNEAQLEKSRLLSDRFSAERPKGSFSTLEIQRTEQGDSAMYLCASNHVGYTDTQYFGPGTRLTVL.

This clonotype was seen only once. V gene TRBV4-1 combines with J gene TRBJ2-1; TRBD2 might be the D (7 bases). This CDR3 has 16 residues. In germline, CDR1 is MGHRA, CDR2 YSYEKL. V was pared by 0 bases and J by 3 bases, with 12 bases between. For the CDR3, the DNA is TGCGCCAGCAGCCAAGAAGGGGGGGCCGTCTACAATGAGCAGTTCTTC. This translates into CASSQEGGAVYNEQFF.

This clonotype has a handful of counts. The chain employs TRBV11-2 and TRBJ2-2; D perhaps matches TRBD2 (6 bases). The CDR3 runs to 13 residues. V lost 5 bases and J lost 5, with 9 bases in between. Germline assignment: CDR1 SGHAT and CDR2 FQNNGV. The CDR3 coding sequence is TGTGCCAGCAGCCGGGGGAGGACCGGGGAGCTGTTTTTT. Protein product: CASSRGRTGELFF.